These T cell receptor beta chains were read from a single sample in a study of vaccination and CD4 T cells after COVID-19. Antigens of these TCRs are unknown. TCRdb reanalysed the PCR reads using MiXCR and keeps one entry per CDR3 protein. The table lists more than 20,000 distinct CDR3 sequences, 50% of them singletons, with under 30% in the top ten. Sequenced here: CD4+ T cells from blood, cultured in vitro, sampled before SARS-CoV-2 vaccination. These receptors were obtained from a human donor who received a COVID-19 vaccine. The CDR3 runs from the conserved cysteine through the conserved F or W. A D gene is named only where the DNA matches it firmly. Rows may omit the clone size; those that give it use once, few, many or a size class.

>TRBJ1-5|few|TRBV2|TRBD1
TGTGCCAGCAGGAATGACAGGGGGAGCAATCAGCCCCAGCATTTT
CASRNDRGSNQPQHF
>TRBJ1-6|few|TRBV7-3|.
TGTGCCAGCAGCTCCGGACCGGGCCCCAATTCACCCCTCCACTTT
CASSSGPGPNSPLHF
>TRBJ1-2|.|TRBV5-1|TRBD1
TGCGCCAGCAGCTTGGGAGGGACAGGGGCGTATGGCTACACCTTC
CASSLGGTGAYGYTF
>TRBJ1-1|.|TRBV24-1|.
TGTGCCACCAGTGAACCGACCTTAACAGGGATGGGCACTGAAGCTTTCTTT
CATSEPTLTGMGTEAFF
>TRBJ2-2|.|TRBV7-6|.
TGTGCCAGCAGCTTAGAGGGCGGGGAGCTGTTTTTT
CASSLEGGELFF
>TRBJ2-3|.|TRBV30|.
TGTGCCTGGTCGCTCCTCACAGATACGCAGTATTTT
CAWSLLTDTQYF
>TRBJ1-2|.|TRBV12-3/TRBV12-4|.
TGTGCCAGCAGTTTAGCGTCACTCGGAACATCCTATGGCTACACCTTC
CASSLASLGTSYGYTF
>TRBJ2-3|.|TRBV5-1|TRBD2
TGCGCCAGCAGCGTTACTAGCGGGGGGGACGTAGGAGATACGCAGTATTTT
CASSVTSGGDVGDTQYF
>TRBJ2-3|.|TRBV11-3|TRBD1
TGTGCCAGCAGCTTACGCAGGGGGCTGAGCACAGATACGCAGTATTTT
CASSLRRGLSTDTQYF
>TRBJ2-1|few|TRBV7-9|.
TGTGCCAGCAGCTTTTCGAGGGTTCGGAATGAGCAGTTCTTC
CASSFSRVRNEQFF
>TRBJ2-7|.|TRBV2|TRBD1
TGTGCCACTTCGACAGGGGAGAAATACGAGCAGTACTTC
CATSTGEKYEQYF
>TRBJ2-3|.|TRBV5-3|TRBD2
TGTGCCAGCAGCTCCCGGCGGGGGGGCGCAGATACGCAGTATTTT
CASSSRRGGADTQYF
>TRBJ2-7|.|TRBV30|TRBD2
TGTGCCTGGAGTGTACGGGTAGCGGGGGCCACGGGGCAGTACTTC
CAWSVRVAGATGQYF
>TRBJ1-1|.|TRBV19|.
TGTGCCAGTAGTAGCCGGGACCATGGAAGGCAGGCTTTCTTT
CASSSRDHGRQAFF
>TRBJ1-1|.|TRBV18|.
TGTGCCAGCTCACCACCGTGGTGGCACAAGAACACTGAAGCTTTCTTT
CASSPPWWHKNTEAFF
>TRBJ1-2|.|TRBV28|.
TGTGCCAGCATTTTATCAGACAGGAGCTATGGCTACACCTTC
CASILSDRSYGYTF
>TRBJ2-3|few|TRBV6-1|TRBD2
TGTGCCAGCACTAGCCACGGGACTAGCGGGGGGGCTAGCACAGATACGCAGTATTTT
CASTSHGTSGGASTDTQYF
>TRBJ1-3|once|TRBV5-5|.
TGTGCCAGCAGCTTGTCCTTACAGGGTACTGGAAACACCATATATTTT
CASSLSLQGTGNTIYF
>TRBJ1-5|.|TRBV4-2|.
TGTGCCAGCAGCCAAGGGCCAAATCAGCCCCAGCATTTT
CASSQGPNQPQHF
>TRBJ2-4|few|TRBV7-9|.
TGTGCCAGCAGCTTAGTTGTGGTTGGAGCCAAAAACATTCAGTACTTC
CASSLVVVGAKNIQYF
>TRBJ1-1|.|TRBV10-3|.
TGTGCCATCAGGGGCCGGGGCACTGAAGCTTTCTTT
CAIRGRGTEAFF
>TRBJ2-6|.|TRBV19|TRBD1
TGTGCCAGTAGTATAGTGACAGGGTCTCTGTCTGGGGCCAACGTCCTGACTTTC
CASSIVTGSLSGANVLTF
>TRBJ1-5|few|TRBV7-8|.
TGTGCCAGCAGCTTAGAGAATATCGGGGGGGGCAATCAGCCCCAGCATTTT
CASSLENIGGGNQPQHF
>TRBJ2-2|few|TRBV24-1|TRBD1
TGTGCCACCAGTGACACAGGGGTTACCGGGGAGCTGTTTTTT
CATSDTGVTGELFF
>TRBJ1-1|.|TRBV12-3/TRBV12-4|TRBD1
TGTGCCAGCAGTTTATTCGTGGGCAGGGGGCGCGGAATTAACACTGAAGCTTTCTTT
CASSLFVGRGRGINTEAFF
>TRBJ1-1|.|TRBV5-4|.
TGTGCCAGCAGCTTGGACCCGGGGGCCCAATTCCGCTTCTTT
CASSLDPGAQFRFF
>TRBJ2-7|.|TRBV12-3/TRBV12-4|.
TGTGCCAGCAGTTTAGGGGACGGCTACGAGCAGTACTTC
CASSLGDGYEQYF
>TRBJ2-3|.|TRBV27|.
TGTGCCAGCAGTTTAAATAGTCCGGGTGATACGCAGTATTTT
CASSLNSPGDTQYF
>TRBJ2-5|.|TRBV4-1|TRBD2
TGCGCCAGCAGCCAAGCTCGCGGGGGGCGCCAAGAGACCCAGTACTTC
CASSQARGGRQETQYF
>TRBJ2-5|few|TRBV12-3/TRBV12-4|TRBD2
TGTGCCAGCACGCCCGGGGGGGCCCGTGGGGAGACCCAGTACTTC
CASTPGGARGETQYF
>TRBJ1-1|few|TRBV30|.
TGTGCCTGGACGGCCGGAGTTAATTTTGCCACTGAAGCTTTCTTT
CAWTAGVNFATEAFF
>TRBJ1-2|few|TRBV30|.
TGTGCCTGGAGTGGGACAGTCTATGGCTACACCTTC
CAWSGTVYGYTF
>TRBJ2-5|once|TRBV5-4|TRBD2
TGTGCCAGCAGCCCGGGGGCGGGGGGGACAGAGACCCAGTACTTC
CASSPGAGGTETQYF
>TRBJ1-5|.|TRBV2|TRBD1
TGTGCCAGCAGTGCTACCGGGACAGGGAGTCAGCCCCAGCATTTT
CASSATGTGSQPQHF
>TRBJ2-3|few|TRBV24-1|TRBD1
TGTGCCACCAGTGAACCTTTGGGACAGCGCACAGATACGCAGTATTTT
CATSEPLGQRTDTQYF
>TRBJ2-5|.|TRBV12-3/TRBV12-4|.
TGTGCCAGCAGTTTAAGGGTAGCTTCAACGGCAGAGACCCAGTACTTC
CASSLRVASTAETQYF
>TRBJ2-5|few|TRBV30|.
TGTGCCTGGACCCATCAACCGGGGACCCAGTACTTC
CAWTHQPGTQYF
>TRBJ1-6|few|TRBV27|.
TGTGCCAGCAGTTTAAGGCAGGACCGCACCTATAATTCACCCCTCCACTTT
CASSLRQDRTYNSPLHF
>TRBJ2-3|.|TRBV9|.
TGTGCCAGCAGCGTAGAGGGAGAGCAATTCACAGATACGCAGTATTTT
CASSVEGEQFTDTQYF
>TRBJ1-3|.|TRBV5-1|.
TGCGCCAGCAGCCTTTCAGGGGCTGGAAACACCATATATTTT
CASSLSGAGNTIYF
>TRBJ1-5|few|TRBV28|.
TGTGCCAGCAGCTCCGTCAGGGACACCCAGCATTTT
CASSSVRDTQHF
>TRBJ1-6|.|TRBV5-1|.
TGCGCCAGCAGCTTGGCCAGGGGATATTCACCCCTCCACTTT
CASSLARGYSPLHF
>TRBJ1-1|.|TRBV30|TRBD1
TGTGCCTGGAGAAACCCTTTCCTCCGACAGGGGGCTAAAACTGAAGCTTTCTTT
CAWRNPFLRQGAKTEAFF
>TRBJ1-1|medium-sized|TRBV7-3|.
TGTGCCAGCAGCTTAACGGGAGGGGACGTCACTGAAGCTTTCTTT
CASSLTGGDVTEAFF
>TRBJ1-1|once|TRBV14|.
TGTGCCAGCAGCCATCGATGGGGGGCTACCTCTGGAACTGAAGCTTTCTTT
CASSHRWGATSGTEAFF
>TRBJ1-4|.|TRBV4-1|.
TGCGCCAGCAGCCAAGGACGGATCGACGGAGAAAAACTGTTTTTT
CASSQGRIDGEKLFF
>TRBJ2-1|few|TRBV15|TRBD2
TGTGCCACCAGCAGAGCTTTGCTAGCGGGGGGACCCAATGAGCAGTTCTTC
CATSRALLAGGPNEQFF
>TRBJ2-2|.|TRBV6-1|.
TGTGCCAGCAGTGAGCACACAGCTATCCCCGGGGAGCTGTTTTTT
CASSEHTAIPGELFF
>TRBJ1-2|few|TRBV15|.
TGTGCCACCAGCAGAGTTAGGGAGAACTATGGCTACACCTTC
CATSRVRENYGYTF
>TRBJ2-3|few|TRBV5-4|TRBD2
TGTGCCAGCAGTATACGATCCCGGGGGGGTGGGAAAGATACGCAGTATTTT
CASSIRSRGGGKDTQYF
>TRBJ1-1|.|TRBV10-3|.
TGTGCCATCAGTGAGTCGGGACGGAGGGACACTGAAGCTTTCTTT
CAISESGRRDTEAFF
>TRBJ2-3|.|TRBV5-1|TRBD2
TGCGCCAGCAGCTTGGTGGCGCGGGGGAGCACAGATACGCAGTATTTT
CASSLVARGSTDTQYF